The rows below give T cell receptor beta chains drawn from one sample of a study of T cells in Graves' hyperthyroidism and ophthalmopathy. TCRdb re-called the multiplex PCR reads through MiXCR, storing one row per CDR3 protein. Of approximately 300,000 distinct CDR3 sequences listed, more than 15% are singletons. Sequencing input: blood. The source of these receptors is a woman aged 55-70 years with Graves' ophthalmopathy. CDR3s include the opening cysteine and the closing phenylalanine or tryptophan. D genes are given only for firm matches. Clone size is stated in some rows and not others, as once, few, many or a class when expanded.

>TRBD2|TRBJ2-1|NA|TRBV24-1
TGTGCCACCAGTGATACACCGGGACTAGCGGGGGGTCACAATGAGCAGTTCTTC
CATSDTPGLAGGHNEQFF
>NA|TRBJ2-7|few|TRBV6-2/TRBV6-3
TGTGCCAGCAGTTACACAGGTCCCTACGAGCAGTACTTC
CASSYTGPYEQYF
>NA|TRBJ1-1|many|TRBV7-9
TGTGCCAGCAGCTCACCGAGGGACTTGTCGGTAAACACTGAAGCTTTCTTT
CASSSPRDLSVNTEAFF
>TRBD1|TRBJ1-5|few|TRBV27
TGTGCCAGGAAAAACGGGACAGGTACAATGTATAGCAATCAGCCCCAGCATTTT
CARKNGTGTMYSNQPQHF
>NA|TRBJ1-2|NA|TRBV9
TGTGCCAGCAGCGTAGTCCCAGGGACTTACTATGGCTACACCTTC
CASSVVPGTYYGYTF
>TRBD2|TRBJ2-7|few|TRBV11-2
TGTGCCAGCAGCACCCCTAGCGGGGGGATCTACGAGCAGTACTTC
CASSTPSGGIYEQYF
>NA|TRBJ1-6|few|TRBV13
TGTGCCAGCAGCGTCGGCCCCGAGATAGGTTCACCCCTCCACTTT
CASSVGPEIGSPLHF
>NA|TRBJ1-1|many|TRBV3-1
TGTGCCAGCAGCCTTAGCAGCACTGAAGCTTTCTTT
CASSLSSTEAFF
>NA|TRBJ1-1|many|TRBV18
TGTGCCAGCTCACCCTCGGAAGTCACTGAAGCTTTCTTT
CASSPSEVTEAFF
>NA|TRBJ2-5|NA|TRBV18
TGTGCCAGCTCACCAGACCACCTGGAGACCCAGTACTTC
CASSPDHLETQYF
>NA|TRBJ2-7|few|TRBV6-2/TRBV6-3
TGTGCCAGCGGTTACGGCTGGCAGGGATACTACGAGCAGTACTTC
CASGYGWQGYYEQYF
>TRBD1|TRBJ2-5|NA|TRBV28
TGTGCCAGCAGCCCTCACGGACAGGGGAAAATCCAAGAGACCCAGTACTTC
CASSPHGQGKIQETQYF
>TRBD2|TRBJ2-3|few|TRBV10-2
TGCGCCAGCAGTGAATTTGCGGGAGGGCCGTTGACAGATACGCAGTATTTT
CASSEFAGGPLTDTQYF
>NA|TRBJ2-5|NA|TRBV19
TGTGCCAGTAGTATTACCGGGAACCAAGAGACCCAGTACTTC
CASSITGNQETQYF